The 2 T cell receptor beta chains presented below share a single source sample, sequenced in a study of blood T cell repertoires in COVID-19 (dated by TCRdb to 2020 to 2021). The protocol used for the library was the immunoSEQ multiplex PCR assay. TCRdb mirrors the immuneACCESS table, restricted to in-frame sequences. Some clones are absent from its copies; in checked studies, under half trace to an unresolved V gene, and the reason for the others is unknown. The sample has 150,000 to 200,000 clones on record, about 72% of them singletons. The ten most abundant clones make up about 18% of the sample. The sample was PBMCs or T cells enriched from blood (not recorded which). These receptors came from a woman in her fifties or sixties who had recovered from COVID-19.

V is TRBV24-1 and J is TRBJ2-7, with 13 bases that match TRBD2. This CDR3 spans 15 amino acids. Germline CDR1 is KGHDR and CDR2 is SFDVKD. V was clipped by 4 bases and J by 2 bases; unmatched bases: 1. Written as DNA, the CDR3 is TGTGCCACCAGTGAGGGGACTAGCGGGACCTACGAGCAGTACTTC. Protein sequence: CATSEGTSGTYEQYF.

The rearrangement links TRBV7-2 to TRBJ2-1, with TRBD2 identical over 9 bases. The V gene end was trimmed by 9 bases and the J gene end by 8 bases; junction bases not matched to a gene: 8. CDR3 length equals 13 residues. From germline, CDR1 is SGHTA and CDR2 FQGNSA. DNA of the CDR3: TGTGCCAGTGAAGCGGGAGGCGGCGATGAGCAGTTCTTC. This sequence encodes CASEAGGGDEQFF.